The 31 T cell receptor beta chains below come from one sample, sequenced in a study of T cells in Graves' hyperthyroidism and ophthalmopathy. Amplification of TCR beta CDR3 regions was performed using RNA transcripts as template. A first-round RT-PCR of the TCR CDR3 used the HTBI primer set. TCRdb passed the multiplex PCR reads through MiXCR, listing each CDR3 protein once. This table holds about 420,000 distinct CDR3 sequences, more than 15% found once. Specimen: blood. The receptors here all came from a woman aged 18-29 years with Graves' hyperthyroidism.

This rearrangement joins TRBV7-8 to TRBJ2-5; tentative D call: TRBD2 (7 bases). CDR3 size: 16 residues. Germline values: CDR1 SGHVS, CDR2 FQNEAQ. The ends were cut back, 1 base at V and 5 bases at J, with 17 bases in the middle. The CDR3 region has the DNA TGTGCCAGCAGCTTAGATCGACGCGGGGGCCGGGAGACCCAGTACTTC. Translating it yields CASSLDRRGGRETQYF.

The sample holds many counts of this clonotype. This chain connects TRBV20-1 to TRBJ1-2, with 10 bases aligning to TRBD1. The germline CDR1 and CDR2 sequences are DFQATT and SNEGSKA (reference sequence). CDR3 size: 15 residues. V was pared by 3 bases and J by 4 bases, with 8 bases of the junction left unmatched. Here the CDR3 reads CSASGEGTGVYGYTF. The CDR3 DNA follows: TGCAGTGCTAGTGGGGAAGGGACAGGGGTCTATGGCTACACCTTC.

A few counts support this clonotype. The CDR3 here is CASSISGLAGDNEQFF. The CDR3 DNA sequence: TGTGCCAGTAGTATCTCCGGACTAGCGGGTGACAATGAGCAGTTCTTC. The J gene is TRBJ2-1, the V gene TRBV19; 11 bases are a match to TRBD2. The trim removed 3 bases at V and 5 bases at J, leaving 6 bases unmatched. This CDR3 is 16 amino acids long. CDR1 and CDR2 from the germline V gene are LNHDA and SQIVND (reference sequence).

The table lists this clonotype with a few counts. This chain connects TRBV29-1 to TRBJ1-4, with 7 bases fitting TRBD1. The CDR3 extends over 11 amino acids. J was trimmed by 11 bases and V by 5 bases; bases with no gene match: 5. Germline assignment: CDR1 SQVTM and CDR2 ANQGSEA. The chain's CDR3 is CSVQGDAKLFF. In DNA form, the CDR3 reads TGCAGCGTTCAGGGGGACGCGAAACTGTTTTTT.

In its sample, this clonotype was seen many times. CDR3 amino acids: CASSLAAGKGLFYNEQFF. The DNA of the CDR3 is TGTGCCAGCAGCTTGGCGGCAGGGAAGGGTTTATTTTACAATGAGCAGTTCTTC. The V call is TRBV5-8, the J call TRBJ2-1; D is perhaps TRBD1 (5 bases). Germline-derived CDR1 and CDR2 are SGHTS and YDEGEE. V shed 0 bases and J shed 4 bases, with 20 bases lying between them. This CDR3 has 18 amino acids.

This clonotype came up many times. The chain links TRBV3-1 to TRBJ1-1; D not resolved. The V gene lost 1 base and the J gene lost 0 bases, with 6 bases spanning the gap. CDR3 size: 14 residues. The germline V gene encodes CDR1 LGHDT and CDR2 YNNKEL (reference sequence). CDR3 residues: CASSQATVNTEAFF. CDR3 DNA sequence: TGTGCCAGCAGCCAAGCGACGGTGAACACTGAAGCTTTCTTT.

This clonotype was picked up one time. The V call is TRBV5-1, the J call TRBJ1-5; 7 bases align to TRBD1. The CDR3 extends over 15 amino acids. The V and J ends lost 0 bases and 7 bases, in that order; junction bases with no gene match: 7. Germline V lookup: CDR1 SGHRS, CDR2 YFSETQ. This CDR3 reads CASSLGRQGLQPQHF. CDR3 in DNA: TGCGCCAGCAGCTTGGGGAGACAGGGCCTCCAGCCCCAGCATTTT.

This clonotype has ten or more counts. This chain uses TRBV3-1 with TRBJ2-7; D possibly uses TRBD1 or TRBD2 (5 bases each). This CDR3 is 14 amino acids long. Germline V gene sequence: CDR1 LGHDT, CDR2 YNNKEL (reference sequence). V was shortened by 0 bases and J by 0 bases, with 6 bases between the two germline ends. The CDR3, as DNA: TGTGCCAGCAGCCAAGAGGGACGCTCCTACGAGCAGTACTTC. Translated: CASSQEGRSYEQYF.

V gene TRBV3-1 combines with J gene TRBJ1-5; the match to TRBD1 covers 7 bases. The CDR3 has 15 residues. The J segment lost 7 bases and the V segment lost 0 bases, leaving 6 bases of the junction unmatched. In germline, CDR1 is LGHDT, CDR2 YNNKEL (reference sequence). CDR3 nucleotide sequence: TGTGCCAGCAGCCAAGAACCAGGGGGGGGACAGCCCCAGCATTTT. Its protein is CASSQEPGGGQPQHF.

This CDR3 is CASSSERDSRGTQYF. CDR3 in DNA: TGTGCCAGCAGTTCCGAACGGGACTCTCGAGGGACCCAGTACTTC. The genes are TRBV12-3 or TRBV12-4 and TRBJ2-5; tentatively, D is TRBD2 (6 bases). The CDR3 consists of 15 residues. V lost 4 bases, J lost 7 bases, and 19 bases lay in between.

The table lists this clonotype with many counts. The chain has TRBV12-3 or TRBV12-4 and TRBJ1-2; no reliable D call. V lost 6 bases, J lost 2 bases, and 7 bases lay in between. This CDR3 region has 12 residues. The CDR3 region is CASRLTNYGYTF. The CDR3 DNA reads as TGTGCCAGCAGGTTGACAAACTATGGCTACACCTTC.

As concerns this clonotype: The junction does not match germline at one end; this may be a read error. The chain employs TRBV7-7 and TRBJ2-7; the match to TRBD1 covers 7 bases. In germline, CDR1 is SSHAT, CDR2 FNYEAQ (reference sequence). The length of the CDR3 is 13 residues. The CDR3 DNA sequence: TGTGCTAGCAGGCCGACAGGGATACGCGAGCAGTACTTC. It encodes CASRPTGIREQYF.

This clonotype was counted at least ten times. The CDR3 DNA reads TGTGCCAGCTCACCACCACAGGGCGGAGAGCAGTACTTC. Translated, it gives CASSPPQGGEQYF. The gene calls are TRBV18 and TRBJ2-7, with D maybe TRBD1 (6 bases). Trimming took off 0 bases at V and 7 bases at J, with 10 bases between the two ends. CDR1 and CDR2 from the germline V gene are KGHSH and LQKENI. The length of the CDR3 is 13 residues.

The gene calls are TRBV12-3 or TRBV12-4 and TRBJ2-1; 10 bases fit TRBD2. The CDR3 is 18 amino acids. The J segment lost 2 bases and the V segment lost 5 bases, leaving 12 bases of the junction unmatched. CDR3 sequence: CASSIRGASGSPYNEQFF. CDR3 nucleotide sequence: TGTGCCAGCAGTATAAGGGGGGCTAGCGGGAGCCCCTACAATGAGCAGTTCTTC.

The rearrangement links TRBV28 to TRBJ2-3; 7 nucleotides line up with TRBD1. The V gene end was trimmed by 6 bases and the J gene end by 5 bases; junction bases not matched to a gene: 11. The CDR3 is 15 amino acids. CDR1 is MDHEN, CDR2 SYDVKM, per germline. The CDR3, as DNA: TGTGCCAGCAGCGGGACAGAGAGTCTTCTAGATACGCAGTATTTT. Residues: CASSGTESLLDTQYF.

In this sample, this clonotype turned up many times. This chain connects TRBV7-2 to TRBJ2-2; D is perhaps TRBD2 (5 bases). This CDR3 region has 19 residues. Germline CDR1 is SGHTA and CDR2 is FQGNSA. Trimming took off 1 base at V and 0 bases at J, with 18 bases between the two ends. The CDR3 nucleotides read TGTGCCAGCAGCTTAGGGGTGCCGGGGAATCCCGCGAACACCGGGGAGCTGTTTTTT. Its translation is CASSLGVPGNPANTGELFF.

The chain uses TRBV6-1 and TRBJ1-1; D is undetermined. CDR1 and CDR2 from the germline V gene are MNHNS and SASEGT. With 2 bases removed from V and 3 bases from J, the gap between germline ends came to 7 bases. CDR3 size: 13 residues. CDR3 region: CASSETYYTEAFF. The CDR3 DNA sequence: TGTGCCAGCAGTGAAACGTATTACACTGAAGCTTTCTTT.

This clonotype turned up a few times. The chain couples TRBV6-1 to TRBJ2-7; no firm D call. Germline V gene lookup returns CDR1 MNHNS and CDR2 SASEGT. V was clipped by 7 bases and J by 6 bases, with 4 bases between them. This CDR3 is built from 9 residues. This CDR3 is CASKVEQYF. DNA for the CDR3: TGTGCCAGCAAGGTCGAGCAGTACTTC.

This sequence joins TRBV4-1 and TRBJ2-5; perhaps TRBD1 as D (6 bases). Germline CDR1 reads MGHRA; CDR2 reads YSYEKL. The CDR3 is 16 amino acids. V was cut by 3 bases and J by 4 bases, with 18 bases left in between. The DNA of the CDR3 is TGCGCCAGCAGCCATAACCTCAGGGGATTGGCAGAGACCCAGTACTTC. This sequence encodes CASSHNLRGLAETQYF.

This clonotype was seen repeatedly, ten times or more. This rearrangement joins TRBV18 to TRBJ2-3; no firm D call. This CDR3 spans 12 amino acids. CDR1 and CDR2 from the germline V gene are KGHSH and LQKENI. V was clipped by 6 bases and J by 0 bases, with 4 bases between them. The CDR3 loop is CASSKSTDTQYF. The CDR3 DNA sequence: TGTGCCAGCTCCAAAAGCACAGATACGCAGTATTTT. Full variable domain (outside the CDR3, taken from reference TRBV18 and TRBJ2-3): NAGVMQNPRHLVRRRGQEARLRCSPMKGHSHVYWYRQLPEEGLKFMVYLQKENIIDESGMPKERFSAEFPKEGPSILRIQQVVRGDSAAYFCASSKSTDTQYFGPGTRLTVL.

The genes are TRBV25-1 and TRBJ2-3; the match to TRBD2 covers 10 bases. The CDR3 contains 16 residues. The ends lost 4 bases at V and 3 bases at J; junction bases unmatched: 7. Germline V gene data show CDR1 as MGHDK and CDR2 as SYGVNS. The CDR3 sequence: CASSGIAGGRTDTQYF. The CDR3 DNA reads TGTGCCAGCAGTGGGATAGCGGGAGGCCGGACAGATACGCAGTATTTT.

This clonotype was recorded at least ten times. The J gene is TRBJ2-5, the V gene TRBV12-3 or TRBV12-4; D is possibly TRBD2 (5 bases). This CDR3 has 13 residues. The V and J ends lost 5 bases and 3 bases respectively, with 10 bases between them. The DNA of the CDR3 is TGTGCCAGCAGTCCTCGGGGAAAAGAGACCCAGTACTTC. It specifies CASSPRGKETQYF.

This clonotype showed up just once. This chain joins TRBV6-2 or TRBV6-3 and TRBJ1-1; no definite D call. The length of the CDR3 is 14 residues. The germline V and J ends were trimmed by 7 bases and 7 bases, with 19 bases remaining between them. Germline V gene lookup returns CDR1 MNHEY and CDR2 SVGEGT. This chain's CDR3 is CASTKPSGRDEAFF. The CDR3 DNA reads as TGTGCCAGCACCAAACCTTCCGGCAGAGATGAAGCTTTCTTT.

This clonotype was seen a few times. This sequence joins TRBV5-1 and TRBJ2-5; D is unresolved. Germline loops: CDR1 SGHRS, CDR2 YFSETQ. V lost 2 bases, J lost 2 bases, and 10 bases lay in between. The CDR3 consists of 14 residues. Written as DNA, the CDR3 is TGCGCCAGCAGCTTCTCGACTCCACAAGAGACCCAGTACTTC. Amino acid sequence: CASSFSTPQETQYF.

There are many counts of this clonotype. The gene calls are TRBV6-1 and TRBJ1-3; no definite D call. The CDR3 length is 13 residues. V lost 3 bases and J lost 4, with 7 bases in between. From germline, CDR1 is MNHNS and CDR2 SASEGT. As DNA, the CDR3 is TGTGCCAGCAGTGAGGACCAAGGAAACACCATATATTTT. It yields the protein CASSEDQGNTIYF.

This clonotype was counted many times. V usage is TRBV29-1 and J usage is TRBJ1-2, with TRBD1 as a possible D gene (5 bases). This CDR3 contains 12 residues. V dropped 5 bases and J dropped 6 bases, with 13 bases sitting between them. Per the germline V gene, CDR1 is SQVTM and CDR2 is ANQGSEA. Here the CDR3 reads CSVRNGQDGYTF. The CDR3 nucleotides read TGCAGCGTTCGGAACGGACAAGATGGCTACACCTTC.

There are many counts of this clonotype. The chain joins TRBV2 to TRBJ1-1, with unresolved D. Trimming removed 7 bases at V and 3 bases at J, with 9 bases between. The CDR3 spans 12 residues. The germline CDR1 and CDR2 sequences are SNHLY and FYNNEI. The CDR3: CASKEGYTEAFF. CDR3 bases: TGTGCCAGCAAGGAAGGGTACACTGAAGCTTTCTTT.

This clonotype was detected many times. The DNA for the CDR3 is TGTGCCAGCAGTTACGAGCGATTCTCCTACGAGCAGTACTTC. It specifies CASSYERFSYEQYF. This chain uses TRBV6-5 with TRBJ2-7; D gene ambiguous. V was shortened by 2 bases and J by 0 bases, with 8 bases between the two germline ends. Per the germline V gene, CDR1 is MNHEY and CDR2 is SVGAGI. The CDR3 runs to 14 residues.

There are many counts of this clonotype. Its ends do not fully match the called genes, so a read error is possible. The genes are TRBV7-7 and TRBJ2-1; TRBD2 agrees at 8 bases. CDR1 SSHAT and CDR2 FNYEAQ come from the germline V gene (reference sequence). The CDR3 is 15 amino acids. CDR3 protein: CASSLTGGPSGEQFF. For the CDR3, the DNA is TGTGCTAGCAGCTTGACGGGGGGGCCCTCGGGTGAGCAGTTCTTC.

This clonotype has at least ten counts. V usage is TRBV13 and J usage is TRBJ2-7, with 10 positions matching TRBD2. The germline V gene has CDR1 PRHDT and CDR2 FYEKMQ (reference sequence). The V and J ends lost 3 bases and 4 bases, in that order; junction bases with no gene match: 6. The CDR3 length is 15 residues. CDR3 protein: CASSFGLAGDYEQYF. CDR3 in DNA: TGTGCCAGCAGCTTTGGGCTAGCGGGGGATTACGAGCAGTACTTC.

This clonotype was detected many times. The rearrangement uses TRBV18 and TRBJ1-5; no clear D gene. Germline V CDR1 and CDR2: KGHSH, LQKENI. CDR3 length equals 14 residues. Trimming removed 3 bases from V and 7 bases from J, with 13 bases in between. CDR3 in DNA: TGTGCCAGCTCACCTAGTCTTGGGTCCCAGCCCCAGCATTTT. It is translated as CASSPSLGSQPQHF.